One sample yielded the 17 T cell receptor beta chains listed below, sequenced in a study of T cells expressing NK-cell markers. TCRdb re-called the 5' RACE reads; every CDR3 protein appears as one record, without DNA. This sample lists around 470,000 distinct CDR3 sequences; its ten largest clones have under 1.5%. Sequenced material: blood T cells: a sorted CD56 or NKG2C T cell subset, CD4+ or CD8+ T cells, or bulk PBMC T cells (not recorded which). The receptors originated from a woman in her 50s in good health.

This chain's CDR3 is CASGRDRLNQPQHF. The rearrangement uses TRBV10-2 and TRBJ1-5; TCRdb designates TRBD1, a call that cannot be tested without DNA. This CDR3 is built from 14 residues. CDR1 is WSHSY and CDR2 is SAAADI in the germline V gene.

The CDR3: CATSRQIAGGVYEQYF. This chain joins TRBV15 and TRBJ2-7; TCRdb's assignment of TRBD2 cannot be checked, as there is no DNA. The CDR3 length is 16 residues. From germline, CDR1 is LNHNV and CDR2 YYDKDF (reference sequence).

The CDR3 loop is CASSEEVAGELFF. This chain connects TRBV6-4 to TRBJ2-2. Germline V gives CDR1 MRHNA, CDR2 SNTAGT. CDR3 length: 13 amino acids.

The chain links TRBV5-1 to TRBJ2-5; TCRdb's D gene call, TRBD1, goes unchecked for lack of DNA. CDR3 length equals 16 residues. Germline V lookup: CDR1 SGHRS, CDR2 YFSETQ. The CDR3 loop is CASSLAGGQAGETQYF.

The chain couples TRBV12-3 or TRBV12-4 to TRBJ2-1. The CDR3 loop spans 16 amino acids. The CDR3 protein is CASTTRRLAAYNEQFF.

V usage is TRBV19 and J usage is TRBJ1-3; TCRdb gives TRBD1 as the D gene, but with no DNA this cannot be confirmed. CDR1 LNHDA and CDR2 SQIVND come from the germline V gene (reference sequence). This CDR3 is 15 amino acids long. CDR3 region: CASSWLIGGGNTIYF.

The chain is built from TRBV15 and TRBJ1-5. From germline, CDR1 is LNHNV and CDR2 YYDKDF (reference sequence). The CDR3 extends over 15 amino acids. CDR3 region: CATSSGGTPDQPQHF.

The genes are TRBV23-1 and TRBJ2-7; TCRdb's D call, TRBD1, is unchecked because there is no DNA. TRBV23-1 is annotated as an ORF whose role is uncertain. This CDR3 has 13 amino acids. The CDR3 protein is CATNGGVPYEQYF.

The rearrangement uses TRBV10-3 and TRBJ2-1; the D call from TCRdb, TRBD1, cannot be confirmed without DNA. The CDR3 consists of 14 residues. CDR1 and CDR2 from the germline V gene are ENHRY and SYGVKD. The CDR3 protein is CAISVASSGYEQFF.

The chain combines TRBV7-6 with TRBJ2-1. Per germline, CDR1 SGHVS and CDR2 FNYEAQ. The CDR3 is 12 residues long. The CDR3 is CASSRPVGEQFF.

The genes are TRBV30 and TRBJ2-3. The germline gives CDR1 GTSNPN, CDR2 SVGIG (reference sequence). The CDR3 covers 13 residues. CDR3 amino acids: CAWVGFSTDTQYF.

This chain joins TRBV12-3 or TRBV12-4 and TRBJ2-2; TCRdb calls TRBD1, which cannot be checked without DNA. This CDR3 region has 12 residues. The CDR3 is CASSPGAGELFF.

The chain joins TRBV7-6 to TRBJ1-5; TCRdb proposes TRBD1, but this gene call is untestable without DNA. The length of the CDR3 is 14 residues. Germline CDR1 SGHVS, CDR2 FNYEAQ. CDR3 in amino acids: CASSLSSGASPQHF.

V gene TRBV20-1 combines with J gene TRBJ2-5; TCRdb returns TRBD2, unconfirmable since there is no DNA. The CDR3 extends over 14 amino acids. Germline CDR1 is DFQATT and CDR2 is SNEGSKA (reference sequence). The CDR3 spells CSARVGGRFETQYF.

V and J are TRBV4-1 and TRBJ2-7; the TCRdb call, TRBD1, lacks DNA for checking. This CDR3 has 16 residues. The germline V gene has CDR1 MGHRA and CDR2 YSYEKL. CDR3: CASSPDRGASEYEQYF.

The chain recombines TRBV5-5 with TRBJ2-1; no DNA is available, so the TRBD2 call from TCRdb remains unchecked. From germline, CDR1 is SGHKS and CDR2 YYEKEE (reference sequence). CDR3 length equals 12 residues. The CDR3 spells CASKSGGNEQFF.

The V gene is TRBV4-1, the J gene TRBJ2-3; TCRdb's D call of TRBD1 is untestable without DNA. This CDR3 contains 17 residues. CDR1 and CDR2 from the germline V gene are MGHRA and YSYEKL. The CDR3 reads CASSLRGQGYLPDTQYF.